The 21 T cell receptor beta chains listed next were all sequenced from one sample in a study of blood T cell repertoires in COVID-19. The protocol was immunoSEQ multiplex PCR, while the TCRdb copy is restricted to in-frame clones and leaves out a portion. The sample yields approximately 240,000 clones, roughly 85% seen once. Sequencing was carried out using peripheral blood. The source is a woman between 18 and 29 years old who had recovered from COVID-19.

The V gene is TRBV7-2, the J gene TRBJ2-1, with 7 positions matching TRBD2. Germline-derived CDR1 and CDR2 are SGHTA and FQGNSA. The ends lost 1 base at V and 7 bases at J; junction bases unmatched: 1. The CDR3 contains 13 residues. CDR3 sequence: CASSLGGGNEQFF. For the CDR3, the DNA is TGTGCCAGCAGCTTAGGGGGGGGGAATGAGCAGTTCTTC.

The chain links TRBV6-1 to TRBJ2-3; 12 positions agree with TRBD2. CDR3 size: 14 residues. The J segment lost 6 bases and the V segment lost 6 bases, leaving 4 bases of the junction unmatched. Germline V lookup: CDR1 MNHNS, CDR2 SASEGT. The CDR3 sequence is CASSGLAGMDTQYF. In nucleotides, the CDR3 is TGTGCCAGCAGCGGACTAGCGGGAATGGATACGCAGTATTTT.

This chain links TRBV7-3 with TRBJ2-5; possibly TRBD1 for D (5 bases). This CDR3 comprises 12 residues. Per the germline V gene, CDR1 is SGHTA and CDR2 is FQGTGA. Trimming removed 5 bases at V and 2 bases at J, with 6 bases between. The CDR3 region is CASSPGQETQYF. DNA for the CDR3: TGTGCCAGCAGCCCAGGGCAAGAGACCCAGTACTTC.

This sequence joins TRBV4-3 and TRBJ2-3, with D perhaps matching TRBD2 (5 bases). The CDR3 length is 15 residues. CDR1 is LGHNA, CDR2 YSLEER, per germline. V was cut by 0 bases and J by 8 bases, with 15 bases left in between. The CDR3 spells CASSQDGVAGGTQYF. The CDR3 nucleotides read TGCGCCAGCAGCCAAGATGGGGTGGCAGGAGGTACGCAGTATTTT.

This chain connects TRBV6-2 or TRBV6-3 to TRBJ1-1; no reliable D call. V was cut by 6 bases and J by 2 bases, with 13 bases left in between. This CDR3 has 14 amino acids. The germline CDR1 and CDR2 sequences are MNHEY and SVGEGT. CDR3 loop: CASSHSWSNTEAFF. For the CDR3, the DNA is TGTGCCAGCAGCCACTCTTGGTCTAACACTGAAGCTTTCTTT.

The J gene is TRBJ1-5, the V gene TRBV6-2 or TRBV6-3; perhaps TRBD1 as D (6 bases). The V gene's germline CDR1 is MNHEY and CDR2 SVGEGT. The length of the CDR3 is 14 residues. The V end was cut by 0 bases, the J end by 7 bases, with 10 bases between. CDR3 protein: CASSYSWGGQPQHF. CDR3 DNA sequence: TGTGCCAGCAGTTACTCGTGGGGGGGCCAGCCCCAGCATTTT.

The chain has TRBV7-6 and TRBJ1-1; D is unresolved. The CDR3 loop spans 9 amino acids. Germline V lookup: CDR1 SGHVS, CDR2 FNYEAQ. The V end was cut by 3 bases, the J end by 12 bases, with 5 bases between. CDR3 coding DNA: TGTGCCAGCAGCTTGTCAACTTTCTTT. This codes for CASSLSTFF.

The V call is TRBV27, the J call TRBJ1-2, with TRBD1 matching 8 bases. Germline lookup yields CDR1 MNHEY and CDR2 SMNVEV (reference sequence). CDR3 length: 15 residues. Trimming at V came to 7 bases and at J to 6 bases, leaving 13 bases not matched to a gene. The CDR3 nucleotides read TGTGCCAGCAAGAGGGGGAACCAGGGGGCGCATGGCTACACCTTC. Translation: CASKRGNQGAHGYTF.

The V gene is TRBV19, the J gene TRBJ1-5; D is perhaps TRBD1 (5 bases). The CDR3 spans 12 residues. The germline V gene encodes CDR1 LNHDA and CDR2 SQIVND (reference sequence). V lost 6 bases and J lost 9, with 12 bases in between. The CDR3 sequence: CASSPKGLPQHF. The CDR3 DNA sequence: TGTGCCAGTAGCCCGAAGGGGTTGCCCCAGCATTTT.

The chain couples TRBV10-3 to TRBJ2-3; 9 nucleotides agree with TRBD2. V lost 7 bases, J lost 2 bases, and 4 bases stayed unmatched. In germline, CDR1 is ENHRY, CDR2 SYGVKD. The CDR3 contains 14 residues. The CDR3 protein is CAIKASGTTDTQYF. In DNA, the CDR3 is TGTGCCATCAAGGCTAGCGGGACCACAGATACGCAGTATTTT.

The rearrangement joins TRBV19 to TRBJ1-2; D is possibly TRBD1 (6 bases). The CDR3 loop spans 16 amino acids. Trimming stripped 3 bases from V and 4 bases from J, with 18 bases between. The germline V gene has CDR1 LNHDA and CDR2 SQIVND (reference sequence). The DNA for the CDR3 is TGTGCCAGTAGTATCCCCCTTTGGGTAGGGGGCTATGGCTACACCTTC. It is translated as CASSIPLWVGGYGYTF.

This clone was seen just once. This chain joins TRBV7-8 and TRBJ1-1; TRBD1 matches at 8 bases. Losses at the gene ends were 5 bases for V and 2 bases for J; bases not matched to a gene: 7. The CDR3 runs 15 residues. Per the germline V gene, CDR1 is SGHVS and CDR2 is FQNEAQ. In DNA form, the CDR3 reads TGTGCCAGCAGCCCGAACAGGGGGTTCAACACTGAAGCTTTCTTT. Translation gives CASSPNRGFNTEAFF.

Only one count was recorded for this clone. The chain is built from TRBV29-1 and TRBJ2-1, with D perhaps matching TRBD2 (6 bases). The CDR3 runs to 12 residues. The germline V gene encodes CDR1 SQVTM and CDR2 ANQGSEA. CDR3 loop: CIVAESYNEQFF. The CDR3 DNA reads as TGCATCGTAGCGGAGTCCTACAATGAGCAGTTCTTC.

The chain couples TRBV13 to TRBJ1-2; D unresolved. The CDR3 length is 14 residues. Germline CDR1 reads PRHDT; CDR2 reads FYEKMQ (reference sequence). V dropped 1 base and J dropped 4 bases, with 10 bases sitting between them. The CDR3 protein is CASSLVSGGYGYTF. For the CDR3, the DNA is TGTGCCAGCAGCTTAGTGTCTGGCGGCTATGGCTACACCTTC. The whole variable domain, remainder taken from reference TRBV13 and TRBJ1-2, is AAGVIQSPRHLIKEKRETATLKCYPIPRHDTVYWYQQGPGQDPQFLISFYEKMQSDKGSIPDRFSAQQFSDYHSELNMSSLELGDSALYFCASSLVSGGYGYTFGSGTRLTVV.

This clone was recorded a few times. This chain joins TRBV12-3 or TRBV12-4 and TRBJ1-1, with D maybe TRBD1 (5 bases). The CDR3 runs 13 residues. The V and J ends lost 8 bases and 5 bases respectively, with 15 bases between them. The CDR3 spells CASQGGSLTEAFF. The CDR3 DNA follows: TGTGCCAGCCAGGGTGGCAGCCTAACTGAAGCTTTCTTT.

The rearrangement uses TRBV6-1 and TRBJ1-6, with D perhaps TRBD1 (6 bases). This CDR3 has 16 amino acids. Germline V CDR1 and CDR2: MNHNS, SASEGT. The ends were cut back, 1 base at V and 10 bases at J, with 17 bases in the middle. The CDR3 here is CASSEGAVRGGSPLHF. CDR3 nucleotides: TGTGCCAGCAGTGAAGGAGCTGTCAGGGGTGGATCACCCCTCCACTTT.

The chain couples TRBV28 to TRBJ1-2, with 8 bases aligning to TRBD1. The trim removed 6 bases at V and 6 bases at J, leaving 9 bases unmatched. The length of the CDR3 is 14 residues. The germline V gene has CDR1 MDHEN and CDR2 SYDVKM. The CDR3 DNA reads as TGTGCCAGCAGGGGGGACAGGCATGGCCATGGCTACACCTTC. Translating it yields CASRGDRHGHGYTF.

This clone was counted between two and nine times. CDR3 residues: CASSPGGSSYNSPLHF. Written as DNA, the CDR3 is TGCGCCAGCAGTCCGGGTGGGAGCTCCTATAATTCACCCCTCCACTTT. The chain uses TRBV5-1 and TRBJ1-6; no clear D gene. Germline V gene lookup returns CDR1 SGHRS and CDR2 YFSETQ. The germline V and J ends were trimmed by 5 bases and 0 bases, with 12 bases remaining between them. The CDR3 extends over 16 amino acids.

This sequence joins TRBV6-1 and TRBJ1-2, with 7 nucleotides matching TRBD1. CDR1 and CDR2 from the germline V gene are MNHNS and SASEGT. Germline trimming cut 0 bases from V and 6 bases from J; bases unmatched to any gene: 7. This CDR3 region has 15 residues. CDR3 nucleotide sequence: TGTGCCAGCAGTGAAGCAGCAGGGGGAAGTGATGGCTACACCTTC. The encoded protein is CASSEAAGGSDGYTF.

This clone was seen once. This rearrangement joins TRBV19 to TRBJ2-7, with 7 bases matching TRBD2. The CDR3 extends over 15 amino acids. V was clipped by 5 bases and J by 2 bases; unmatched bases: 9. The germline V gene has CDR1 LNHDA and CDR2 SQIVND (reference sequence). The CDR3 region has the DNA TGTGCCAGTAGTCCATCTCTAGCGGAGGCCTACGAGCAGTACTTC. Residues: CASSPSLAEAYEQYF. Together with reference TRBV19 and TRBJ2-7, the CDR3 gives the full variable domain: DGGITQSPKYLFRKEGQNVTLSCEQNLNHDAMYWYRQDPGQGLRLIYYSQIVNDFQKGDIAEGYSVSREKKESFPLTVTSAQKNPTAFYLCASSPSLAEAYEQYFGPGTRLTVT.

The chain employs TRBV29-1 and TRBJ1-1; D uncertain. The CDR3 has 14 residues. Germline V lookup: CDR1 SQVTM, CDR2 ANQGSEA. V shed 4 bases and J shed 0 bases, with 12 bases lying between them. The CDR3 DNA is TGCAGCGTTGGCACCTTAGATGTGAACACTGAAGCTTTCTTT. Its translation is CSVGTLDVNTEAFF.